This T cell receptor (beta chain) was sequenced in a study of beta chain features in type 1 diabetes. Findings and limits, study-wide: The VDJ junctions of type 1 diabetes patients carried fewer insertions and more deletions. There was a moderate but significant shortening of TCRB CDR3s in all four CD4+ subsets of Type 1 diabetes patients.

This clone has only a few counts. Its antigen is not known. J lost 4 bases, V lost 5 bases, and 8 bases had no gene match. This CDR3 has 14 residues. Per germline, CDR1 SGHTA and CDR2 FQGNSA. Expressed TCRB transcripts were sequenced because the entire RNA isolate underwent reverse transcription. TCRdb keeps only in-frame clones here, not all; method: immunoSEQ multiplex PCR. Altogether about 650,000 clones are present, about an eighth being singletons, with the ten largest covering 0.09% to 0.15%. Naive, central memory, regulatory and stem cell-like memory cells within the CD4+ compartment were sorted using CD45RO/CCR7/CD25/CD127/CD95/CD27.

The chain is built from TRBV7-2 and TRBJ2-7; 7 positions match TRBD2. Sequenced: naive CD4+ T cells from blood. This sequence originates from a man younger than 45 with type 1 diabetes. CDR3 loop: CASSPPGLQYEQYF. CDR3 nucleotide sequence: TGTGCCAGCAGCCCCCCGGGACTACAGTACGAGCAGTACTTC.